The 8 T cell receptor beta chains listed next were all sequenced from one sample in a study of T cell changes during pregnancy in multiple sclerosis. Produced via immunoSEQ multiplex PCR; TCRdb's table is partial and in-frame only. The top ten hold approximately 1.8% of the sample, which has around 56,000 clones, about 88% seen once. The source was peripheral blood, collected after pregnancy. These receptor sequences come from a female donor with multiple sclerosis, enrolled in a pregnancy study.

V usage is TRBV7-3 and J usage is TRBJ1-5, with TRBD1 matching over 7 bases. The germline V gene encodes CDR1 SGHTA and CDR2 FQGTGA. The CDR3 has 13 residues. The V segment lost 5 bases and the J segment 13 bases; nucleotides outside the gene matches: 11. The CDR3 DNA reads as TGTGCCAGCAGCCCCCAAACAGGGGACGCTCAGCATTTT. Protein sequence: CASSPQTGDAQHF.

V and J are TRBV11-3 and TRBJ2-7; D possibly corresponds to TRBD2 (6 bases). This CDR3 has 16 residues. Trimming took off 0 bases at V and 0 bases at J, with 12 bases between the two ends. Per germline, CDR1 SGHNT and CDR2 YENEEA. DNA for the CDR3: TGTGCCAGCAGCTTAGACGGGGGAGCAAGCTCCTACGAGCAGTACTTC. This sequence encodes CASSLDGGASSYEQYF.

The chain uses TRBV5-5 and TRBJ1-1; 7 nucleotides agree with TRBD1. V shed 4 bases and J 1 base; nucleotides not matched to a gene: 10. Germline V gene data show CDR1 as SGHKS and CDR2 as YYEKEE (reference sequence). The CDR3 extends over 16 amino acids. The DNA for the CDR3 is TGTGCCAGCAGCCTTGTGCGGGACAGTTGGAACACTGAAGCTTTCTTT. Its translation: CASSLVRDSWNTEAFF.

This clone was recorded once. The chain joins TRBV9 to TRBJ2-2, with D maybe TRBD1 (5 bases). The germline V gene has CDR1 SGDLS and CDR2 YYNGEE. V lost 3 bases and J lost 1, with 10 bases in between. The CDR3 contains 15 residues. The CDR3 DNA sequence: TGTGCCAGCAGCGACAGGACACTGAACACCGGGGAGCTGTTTTTT. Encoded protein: CASSDRTLNTGELFF.

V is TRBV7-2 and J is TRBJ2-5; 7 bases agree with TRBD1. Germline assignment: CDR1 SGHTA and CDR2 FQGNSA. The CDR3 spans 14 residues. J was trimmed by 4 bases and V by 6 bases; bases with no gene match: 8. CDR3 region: CASRQRTGRETQYF. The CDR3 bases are TGTGCCAGCAGGCAAAGGACAGGACGAGAGACCCAGTACTTC.

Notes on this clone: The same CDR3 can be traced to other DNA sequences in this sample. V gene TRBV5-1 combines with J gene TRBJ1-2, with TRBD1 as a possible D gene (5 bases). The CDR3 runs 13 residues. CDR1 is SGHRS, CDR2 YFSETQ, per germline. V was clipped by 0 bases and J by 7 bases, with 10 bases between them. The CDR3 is CASSLELGAGYTF. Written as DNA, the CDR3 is TGCGCCAGCAGCTTGGAGTTAGGGGCTGGCTACACCTTC.

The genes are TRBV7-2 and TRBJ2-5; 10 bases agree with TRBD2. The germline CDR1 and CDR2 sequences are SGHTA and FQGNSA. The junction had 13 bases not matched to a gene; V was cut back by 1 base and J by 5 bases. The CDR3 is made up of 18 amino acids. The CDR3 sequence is CASSLVSYYSGGMETQYF. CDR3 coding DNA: TGTGCCAGCAGCTTAGTCTCGTACTATAGCGGGGGGATGGAGACCCAGTACTTC.

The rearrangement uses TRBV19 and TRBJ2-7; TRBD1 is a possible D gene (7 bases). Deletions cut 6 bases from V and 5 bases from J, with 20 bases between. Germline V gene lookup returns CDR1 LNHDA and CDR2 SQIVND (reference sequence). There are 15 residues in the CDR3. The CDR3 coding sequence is TGTGCCAGTAGCCCCCAGGGGGGATTCCAGGACGAGCAGTACTTC. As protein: CASSPQGGFQDEQYF.